This T cell receptor (beta chain) was found in a study of blood T cell repertoires in COVID-19. About the study: COVID-19 samples collected from the United States, Italy and Spain covered acute and convalescent phases. Sources were T cells, B-cell-depleted T cells, or PBMCs; the material itself was cDNA or gDNA.

After removal of 5 bases from V and 10 bases from J, the junction contained 7 bases not matched to a gene. The germline gives CDR1 SNHLY, CDR2 FYNNEI. The CDR3 runs to 13 residues. Membership in each cohort depended on participant-reported clinical history. In the authors' workflow: Reference gene primer amplification yielded estimated nucleated cell counts. Only in-frame clones appear in the TCRdb table, and some are missing; sequencing was by immunoSEQ multiplex PCR. From that table come the V and J calls and clone size; the DNA was used to work out D and trimming. Of 150,000 to 200,000 clones in the sample, roughly three quarters were seen once.

The sequencing sample was made of PBMCs or T cells enriched from blood (not recorded which). The origin of this receptor is a woman between 50 and 59 years old with acute COVID-19. This rearrangement joins TRBV2 to TRBJ2-1, with TRBD2 identical over 8 bases. The CDR3 reads CASSYSAGGEQFF. The CDR3 bases are TGTGCCAGCAGTTACTCCGCGGGGGGCGAGCAGTTCTTC. The whole variable domain, remainder taken from reference TRBV2 and TRBJ2-1, is EPEVTQTPSHQVTQMGQEVILRCVPISNHLYFYWYRQILGQKVEFLVSFYNNEISEKSEIFDDQFSVERPDGSNFTLKIRSTKLEDSAMYFCASSYSAGGEQFFGPGTRLTVL.